This record covers a single T cell receptor beta chain. The entry originates in a study of tumour-infiltrating T cells in Burkitt lymphoma. The wider study: Overall and progression-free survival were predicted by productive clonality.

Produced via immunoSEQ multiplex PCR; TCRdb's table is partial and in-frame only. Here the sample spans 15,000 to 20,000 clones, 80% being singletons. V shed 2 bases, J shed 5 bases, and the junction held 8 bases outside the gene matches. This CDR3 contains 15 residues. Germline V gene data show CDR1 as KGHSH and CDR2 as LQKENI. The TCR comes from a human donor with diffuse large B-cell lymphoma. Material: tumor tissue. The gene calls are TRBV18 and TRBJ2-7; 8 bases line up with TRBD1. CDR3 amino acids: CASSPTQQGEHEQYF. Written as DNA, the CDR3 is TGTGCCAGCTCACCAACCCAACAGGGGGAACACGAGCAGTACTTC.